This T cell receptor (beta chain) was sequenced during a study of cytomegalovirus exposure and HLA in healthy donors. Germline loops: CDR1 MNHNS, CDR2 SASEGT. J gave up 0 bases and V 7 bases, and 7 bases lay outside the gene matches. The CDR3 covers 15 residues. PCR primers comprised 60 Vbeta and 13 Jbeta primers. TCRdb's copy holds only in-frame clones and misses some; the assay was immunoSEQ multiplex PCR. The sample has some 150,000 clones; about four fifths are singletons. The sequence derives from a man aged 25-40 years in good health and CMV-seronegative. The sequenced sample consisted of PBMCs. V gene TRBV6-1 combines with J gene TRBJ2-3; TRBD1 aligns across 7 bases. CDR3 sequence: CASMLSTGSTDTQYF. The CDR3 nucleotides are TGTGCCAGCATGCTGTCGACAGGGAGCACAGATACGCAGTATTTT.